This T cell receptor (beta chain) was sequenced in a study of T cell repertoires in cytomegalovirus infection. Study information: Evidence of both CMV infection and a matching HLA type came from public TCR beta signatures. Study outcomes and limitations: Cumulative frequency of public TCR beta families picked out carriers of CMV plus the relevant HLA. The ex vivo response was dominated by HLA-C-restricted CMV-specific TCR beta clonotypes.

V dropped 6 bases and J dropped 4; count of bases not matched to a gene: 8. The CDR3 spans 16 residues. TCRdb reprocessed the reads with MiXCR, giving one entry per CDR3 protein. This sample carries hundreds of thousands of distinct CDR3 sequences, 32% of them seen once, and the ten largest clones take about an eighth. For this clonotype: Its antigen remains unknown.

Here the sequenced sample was cultured CD8+ T cells from PBMCs, taken from culture after CMV antigen stimulation. The chain links TRBV12-3 or TRBV12-4 to TRBJ2-3; 12 bases fit TRBD2. The sequence was obtained from a human donor in good health (CMV status not recorded). Some clones in this sample may be carry-over from other donors' samples. As DNA, the CDR3 is TGTGCCAGCAGGTCGGGACTAGCGGGCCCGGCAGATACGCAGTATTTT. It codes for CASRSGLAGPADTQYF.